Each of the 11 T cell receptor beta chains below was sequenced from the same sample in a study of blood T cell repertoires in COVID-19. The assay was immunoSEQ multiplex PCR, and TCRdb's table has in-frame clones only and misses some. The data show some 240,000 clones, roughly four fifths seen once. Material: peripheral blood. These receptors came from an older woman with COVID-19, enrolled during active disease.

This rearrangement joins TRBV18 to TRBJ2-7; D is unresolved. The CDR3 has 14 amino acids. Germline CDR1 KGHSH, CDR2 LQKENI. Trimming left V 3 bases short and J 5 bases short, with 14 bases between. The CDR3 coding sequence is TGTGCCAGCTCACCCCGGCGGTCCCGGGACGAGCAGTACTTC. It codes for CASSPRRSRDEQYF.

The chain couples TRBV7-2 to TRBJ2-7; 13 bases map to TRBD2. V dropped 5 bases and J dropped 2; count of bases not matched to a gene: 3. The germline gives CDR1 SGHTA, CDR2 FQGNSA. This CDR3 contains 15 residues. CDR3 protein: CASSRTSGSPYEQYF. The CDR3 region has the DNA TGTGCCAGCAGCAGGACTAGCGGGAGCCCCTACGAGCAGTACTTC.

The rearrangement links TRBV4-1 to TRBJ1-1; D unclear. Deletions cut 6 bases from V and 2 bases from J, with 13 bases between. Per the germline V gene, CDR1 is MGHRA and CDR2 is YSYEKL. CDR3 length: 14 residues. CDR3 DNA sequence: TGCGCCAGCAGGCAACAGTTTTCCAACACTGAAGCTTTCTTT. It specifies CASRQQFSNTEAFF.

J is TRBJ2-1 and V is TRBV7-9; TRBD2 is a possible D gene (6 bases). Looked up from germline, CDR1 is SEHNR and CDR2 is FQNEAQ (reference sequence). The CDR3 is 16 amino acids. V lost 5 bases and J 0 bases, leaving 14 bases between the germline ends. CDR3 amino acids: CASSTRAGLSYNEQFF. For the CDR3, the DNA is TGTGCCAGCAGCACCCGAGCGGGCCTCTCCTACAATGAGCAGTTCTTC.

The V call is TRBV5-1, the J call TRBJ1-4; 7 bases match TRBD1. CDR1 is SGHRS, CDR2 YFSETQ, per germline. Trimming cost V 0 bases and J 5 bases; bases outside gene matches: 4. The CDR3 runs to 15 residues. In DNA form, the CDR3 reads TGCGCCAGCAGCTTGGTAGGGGGCAGAAATGAAAAACTGTTTTTT. Protein: CASSLVGGRNEKLFF.

The chain is built from TRBV5-1 and TRBJ1-2; TRBD1 matches at 10 bases. After removal of 4 bases from V and 7 bases from J, the junction contained 4 bases not matched to a gene. Germline V gives CDR1 SGHRS, CDR2 YFSETQ. This CDR3 has 13 amino acids. CDR3 protein: CASSGTGETGYTF. CDR3 coding DNA: TGCGCCAGCAGCGGGACAGGGGAGACTGGCTACACCTTC. Drawing the rest from reference TRBV5-1 and TRBJ1-2, the complete variable domain is KAGVTQTPRYLIKTRGQQVTLSCSPISGHRSVSWYQQTPGQGLQFLFEYFSETQRNKGNFPGRFSGRQFSNSRSEMNVSTLELGDSALYLCASSGTGETGYTFGSGTRLTVV.

DNA of the CDR3: TGTGCCTGGAACCGGGACAGGGGTTCCTACGAGCAGTACTTC. Translation: CAWNRDRGSYEQYF. The rearrangement uses TRBV30 and TRBJ2-7; 10 nucleotides line up with TRBD1. After removal of 4 bases from V and 1 base from J, the junction contained 4 bases not matched to a gene. The CDR3 spans 14 residues. CDR1 GTSNPN and CDR2 SVGIG come from the germline V gene (reference sequence).

The chain uses TRBV2 and TRBJ2-7, with D perhaps TRBD1 (5 bases). The germline V gene encodes CDR1 SNHLY and CDR2 FYNNEI. The CDR3 is 12 residues long. V dropped 11 bases and J dropped 6 bases, with 17 bases sitting between them. CDR3 region: CASGPSWGEQYF. The CDR3 nucleotides are TGTGCCTCAGGGCCCTCCTGGGGCGAGCAGTACTTC.

The chain recombines TRBV6-5 with TRBJ1-6; D is undetermined. The ends were cut back, 3 bases at V and 14 bases at J, with 14 bases in the middle. The germline CDR1 and CDR2 sequences are MNHEY and SVGAGI. There are 13 residues in the CDR3. CDR3 nucleotides: TGTGCCAGCAGTTATCCTGGGGTGGGAGCCCTCCACTTT. Its translation is CASSYPGVGALHF.

V gene TRBV24-1 combines with J gene TRBJ2-1, with TRBD2 matching 9 bases. The ends lost 5 bases at V and 2 bases at J; junction bases unmatched: 0. CDR1 is KGHDR and CDR2 is SFDVKD in the germline V gene. This CDR3 has 14 amino acids. The CDR3 bases are TGTGCCACCAGTGCTAGCGGGGCCTACAATGAGCAGTTCTTC. It yields the protein CATSASGAYNEQFF.

The V call is TRBV7-6, the J call TRBJ1-5; the D gene is possibly TRBD1 (5 bases). Between the trimmed V and J ends, which lost 5 bases and 0 bases, there was a span of 11 bases. Germline lookup yields CDR1 SGHVS and CDR2 FNYEAQ. The CDR3 length is 15 residues. As DNA, the CDR3 is TGTGCCAGCAGCCAACAGGAGCATAGCAATCAGCCCCAGCATTTT. The encoded protein is CASSQQEHSNQPQHF.